This is a list of T cell receptor beta chains from one sample in a study of regulatory T cells in long-lasting Graves disease. TCRdb reprocessed the multiplex PCR reads via MiXCR and lists one record per CDR3 protein. The data hold 550,000 or so distinct CDR3 sequences, with around 12% observed a single time. This same sample was also taken into another study, of T cells in Graves' hyperthyroidism and ophthalmopathy.

This sample comprised peripheral blood mononuclear cells (PBMCs), obtained at new diagnosis, from a patient treated with antithyroid drugs. The receptors come from a woman aged 25 to 45 with Graves disease. Both conserved end residues are part of each CDR3. The D gene is left open where the match is weak. Part of the rows lack a size; the others show once, few, many or a class for expanded clones.

size	V	D	J	DNA	CDR3
many	TRBV10-2	.	TRBJ2-6	TGCGCCAGCAGAGACGGTGTAGCTGGGGCCAACGTCCTGACTTTC	CASRDGVAGANVLTF
.	TRBV6-1	.	TRBJ2-7	TGTGCCAACTCATGGACCGAAGGCGAGCAGTACTTC	CANSWTEGEQYF
.	TRBV5-1	TRBD2	TRBJ2-7	TGCGCCAGCAGCACGGGACTAGCGGGACCGAACCCCTACGAGCAGTACTTC	CASSTGLAGPNPYEQYF
many	TRBV9	TRBD2	TRBJ2-7	TGTGCCAGCAGCGTAGGGACTAGCGGGAGCTTCAAGCAGTACTTC	CASSVGTSGSFKQYF
many	TRBV2	TRBD1	TRBJ1-5	TGTGCCAGCAGTCTACTGAGACAGGGAAATCAGCCCCAGCATTTT	CASSLLRQGNQPQHF
many	TRBV2	.	TRBJ2-7	TGTGCCAGCAGTCCCGGGACTTCGCCATCCTACGAGCAGTACTTC	CASSPGTSPSYEQYF
few	TRBV27	TRBD1	TRBJ2-7	TGTGCCAGCGGGGGGACAGGGGCTTACGAGCAGTACTTC	CASGGTGAYEQYF
.	TRBV30	.	TRBJ1-4	TGTGCCTGGACTCCGCCTCTCGCCCGGGATGAAAAACTGTTTTTT	CAWTPPLARDEKLFF
many	TRBV27	.	TRBJ1-5	TGTGCCAGCAGTTCGGAGGGGGGACAGCCCCAGCATTTT	CASSSEGGQPQHF
many	TRBV7-9	.	TRBJ1-4	TGTGCCAGCAGCTTAGGAGCATGGGATGAAAAACTGTTTTTT	CASSLGAWDEKLFF
many	TRBV4-3	.	TRBJ1-3	TGCGCCAGCAGCCAAGACGGAGGCAGGGTTGGAAACACCATATATTTT	CASSQDGGRVGNTIYF
.	TRBV19	.	TRBJ1-1	TGTGCCAGTAGTATTGGGGGATTCACTGAAGCTTTCTTT	CASSIGGFTEAFF
many	TRBV27	.	TRBJ1-2	TGTGCCAGCAGTTTAAATGCAGGAACTGGCTACACCTTC	CASSLNAGTGYTF
many	TRBV28	.	TRBJ1-4	TGTGCCAGCAGTTTATTACGGGGGAGGACTAATGAAAAACTGTTTTTT	CASSLLRGRTNEKLFF
many	TRBV28	.	TRBJ2-1	TGTGCCAGCAGCCCGAACTGGGGCATTCACAATGAGCAGTTCTTC	CASSPNWGIHNEQFF
many	TRBV20-1	.	TRBJ1-1	TGCAGTGCTAGTGACGGGCGGACTGAAGCTTTCTTT	CSASDGRTEAFF
once	TRBV28	TRBD2	TRBJ2-1	TGTGCCAGCAGCTCCCCGGGACTAGCGGGAGGAGTGAATGAGCAGTTCTTC	CASSSPGLAGGVNEQFF
few	TRBV6-2/TRBV6-3	.	TRBJ1-1	TGTGCCAGCAGTTACTCACTCTACACTGAAGCTTTCTTT	CASSYSLYTEAFF
many	TRBV28	.	TRBJ2-5	TGTGCCAGCCGACCGAGACGCCCGGTACCCCAAGAGACCCAGTACTTC	CASRPRRPVPQETQYF
many	TRBV29-1	TRBD2	TRBJ2-3	TGCAGCGCCGGCGGCACTTTTAGCGGGGGGAGCACAGATACGCAGTATTTT	CSAGGTFSGGSTDTQYF
.	TRBV5-6	TRBD2	TRBJ2-4	TGTGCCAGCAGTCGAGGACTAGCGGGGGACCTTCTAGCCAAAAACATTCAGTACTTC	CASSRGLAGDLLAKNIQYF
many	TRBV4-1	.	TRBJ2-3	TGCGCCAGCAGCCAACGACCAAATCCGACAGATACGCAGTATTTT	CASSQRPNPTDTQYF
many	TRBV18	TRBD1	TRBJ1-1	TGTGCCACCCAGATACAGGGGTTCGACACTGAAGCTTTCTTT	CATQIQGFDTEAFF
few	TRBV19	TRBD1	TRBJ1-3	TGTGCCAGTAGTATTCAAGTGGCAGGGGGGATCTCCGGAAACACCATATATTTT	CASSIQVAGGISGNTIYF